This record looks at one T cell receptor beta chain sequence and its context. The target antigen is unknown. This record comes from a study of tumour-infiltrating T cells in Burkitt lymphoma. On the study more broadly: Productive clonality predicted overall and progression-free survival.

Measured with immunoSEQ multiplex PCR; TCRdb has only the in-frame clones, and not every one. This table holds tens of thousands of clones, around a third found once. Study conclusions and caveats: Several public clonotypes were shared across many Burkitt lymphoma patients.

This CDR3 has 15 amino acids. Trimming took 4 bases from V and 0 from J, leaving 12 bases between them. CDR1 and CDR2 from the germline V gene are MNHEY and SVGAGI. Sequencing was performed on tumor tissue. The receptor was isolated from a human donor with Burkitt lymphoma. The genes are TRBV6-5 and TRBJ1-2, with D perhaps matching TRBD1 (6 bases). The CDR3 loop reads CASSLQGSTNYGYTF. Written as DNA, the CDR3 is TGTGCCAGCAGTTTACAGGGATCCACTAACTATGGCTACACCTTC.